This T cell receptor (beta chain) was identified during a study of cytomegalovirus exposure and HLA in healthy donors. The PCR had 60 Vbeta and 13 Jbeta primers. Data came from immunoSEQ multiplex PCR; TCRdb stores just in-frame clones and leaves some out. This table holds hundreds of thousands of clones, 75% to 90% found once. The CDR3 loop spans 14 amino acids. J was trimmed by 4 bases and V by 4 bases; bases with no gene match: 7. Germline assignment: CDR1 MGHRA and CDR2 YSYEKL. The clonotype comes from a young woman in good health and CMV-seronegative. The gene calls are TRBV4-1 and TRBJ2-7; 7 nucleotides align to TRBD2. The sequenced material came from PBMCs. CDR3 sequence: CASSLTQGGYEQYF. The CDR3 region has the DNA TGCGCCAGCAGCCTTACTCAGGGAGGGTACGAGCAGTACTTC.